The next 3 T cell receptor beta chains were all read from a single sample in a study of T cells after yellow fever vaccination (dated by TCRdb to between 2018 and 2020). Explained via the paper, the treatment or condition label denotes: live attenuated yellow fever vaccine strain. To prepare the library, 5' RACE was applied. The sequencer listed for this sample is Illumina HiSeq 2500. TCRdb trimmed public reads at Q25 via fastp, called clones via MiXCR and kept in-frame beta chains. Rows matching on CDR3 protein sequence are summarized as one entry with the most common DNA and genes. This sample lists over 150,000 distinct CDR3 sequences; approximately 6.2% were detected once. Clones ranked in the top ten supply approximately 3% of the sample. The specimen was CD4+ T cells sorted from PBMCs, collected on the day of the first yellow fever vaccination. All receptors derive from a man aged 18-30 years who received the YFV17D yellow fever vaccine.

J is TRBJ2-1 and V is TRBV3-1, with TRBD2 matching 11 bases. Germline trimming cut 11 bases from V and 5 bases from J; bases unmatched to any gene: 17. Germline CDR1 reads LGHDT; CDR2 reads YNNKEL (reference sequence). There are 17 residues in the CDR3. CDR3 sequence: CASCQGTSGGVHNEQFF. DNA for the CDR3: TGTGCCTCCTGCCAAGGGACTAGCGGTGGCGTTCACAATGAGCAGTTCTTC.

This clonotype was observed at least ten times. The chain uses TRBV12-3 or TRBV12-4 and TRBJ1-1; a possible D gene is TRBD1 (6 bases). The CDR3 runs 14 residues. V was clipped by 3 bases and J by 5 bases, with 13 bases between them. As DNA, the CDR3 is TGTGCCAGCAGTTTTTCAGGGGCTAGAACTGAAGCTTTCTTT. Its protein product is CASSFSGARTEAFF.

This clonotype was counted at least ten times. V and J are TRBV27 and TRBJ1-1; D perhaps matches TRBD1 (6 bases). There are 15 residues in the CDR3. The V and J ends lost 6 bases and 1 base respectively, with 15 bases between them. In germline, CDR1 is MNHEY, CDR2 SMNVEV (reference sequence). CDR3 bases: TGTGCCAGCAGCCAGAAGACGGACAGGAACACTGAAGCTTTCTTT. Residues: CASSQKTDRNTEAFF.